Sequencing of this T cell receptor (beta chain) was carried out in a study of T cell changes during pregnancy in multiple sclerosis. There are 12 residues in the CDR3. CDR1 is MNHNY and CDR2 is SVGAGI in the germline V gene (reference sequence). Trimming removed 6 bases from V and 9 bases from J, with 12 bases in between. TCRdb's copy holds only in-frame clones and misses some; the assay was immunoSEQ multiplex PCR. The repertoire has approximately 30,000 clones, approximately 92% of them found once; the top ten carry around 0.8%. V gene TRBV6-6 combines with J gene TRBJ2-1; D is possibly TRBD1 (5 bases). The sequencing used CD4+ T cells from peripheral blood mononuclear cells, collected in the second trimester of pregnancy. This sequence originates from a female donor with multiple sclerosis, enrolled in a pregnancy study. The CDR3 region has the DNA TGTGCCAGCAGCATTGGGGCACCTGAGCAGTTCTTC. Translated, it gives CASSIGAPEQFF.